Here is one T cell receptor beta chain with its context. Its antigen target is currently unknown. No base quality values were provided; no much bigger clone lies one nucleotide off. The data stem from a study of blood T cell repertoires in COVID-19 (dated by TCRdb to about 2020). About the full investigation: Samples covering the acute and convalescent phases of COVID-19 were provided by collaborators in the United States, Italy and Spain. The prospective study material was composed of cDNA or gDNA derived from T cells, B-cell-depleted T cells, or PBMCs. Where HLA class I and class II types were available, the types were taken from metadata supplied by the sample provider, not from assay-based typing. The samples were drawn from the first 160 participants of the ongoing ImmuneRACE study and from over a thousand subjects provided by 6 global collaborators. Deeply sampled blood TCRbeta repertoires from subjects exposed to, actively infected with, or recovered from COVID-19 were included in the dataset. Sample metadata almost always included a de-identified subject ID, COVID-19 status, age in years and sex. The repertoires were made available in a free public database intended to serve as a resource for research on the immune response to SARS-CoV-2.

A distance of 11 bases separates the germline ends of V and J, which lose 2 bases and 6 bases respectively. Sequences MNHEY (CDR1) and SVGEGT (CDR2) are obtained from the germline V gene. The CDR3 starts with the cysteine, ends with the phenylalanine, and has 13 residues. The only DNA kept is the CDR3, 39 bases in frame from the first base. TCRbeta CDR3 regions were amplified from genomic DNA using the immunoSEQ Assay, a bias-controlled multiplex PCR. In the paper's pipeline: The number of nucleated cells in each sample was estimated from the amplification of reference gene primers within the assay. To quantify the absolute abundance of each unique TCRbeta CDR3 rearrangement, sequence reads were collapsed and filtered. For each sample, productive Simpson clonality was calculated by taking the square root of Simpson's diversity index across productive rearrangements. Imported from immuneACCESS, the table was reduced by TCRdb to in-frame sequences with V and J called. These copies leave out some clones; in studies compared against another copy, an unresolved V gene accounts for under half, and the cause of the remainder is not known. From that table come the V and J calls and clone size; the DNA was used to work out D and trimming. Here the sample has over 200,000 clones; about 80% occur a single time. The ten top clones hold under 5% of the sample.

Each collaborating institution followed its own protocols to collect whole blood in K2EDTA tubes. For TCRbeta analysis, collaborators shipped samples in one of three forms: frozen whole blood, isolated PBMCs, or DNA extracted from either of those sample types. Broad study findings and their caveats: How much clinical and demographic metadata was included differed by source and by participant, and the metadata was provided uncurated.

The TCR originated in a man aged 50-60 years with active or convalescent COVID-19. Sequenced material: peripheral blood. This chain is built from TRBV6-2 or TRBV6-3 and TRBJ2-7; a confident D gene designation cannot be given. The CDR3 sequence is CASSYILGSEQYF. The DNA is TGTGCCAGCAGTTACATCCTGGGCTCCGAGCAGTACTTC.